A single sample gave rise to the 14 T cell receptor beta chains below, sequenced in a study of blood T cells in healthy people across ages. Then a second PCR, running about 6 to 12 cycles, was carried out with a sample-barcoded 5' primer and a J-beta primer mix. TCRdb independently ran MiXCR on the 5' RACE reads; one entry per CDR3 protein. The sample lists around 900,000 distinct CDR3 sequences, more than 25% occurring once. Sequenced material: blood. The receptors come from a woman at least 80 years old in good health.

The V gene is TRBV20-1, the J gene TRBJ1-2; 7 nucleotides align to TRBD1. This CDR3 comprises 12 residues. V shed 6 bases and J 2 bases; nucleotides not matched to a gene: 3. Looked up from germline, CDR1 is DFQATT and CDR2 is SNEGSKA (reference sequence). The CDR3 sequence is CSAAGQNYGYTF. Written as DNA, the CDR3 is TGCAGTGCGGCGGGACAGAACTATGGCTACACCTTC.

This clonotype was seen a handful of times. CDR3 nucleotides: TGCGCCAGCAGGAGGACTAGCGGGGGGGAGAATGAGCAGTTCTTC. It codes for CASRRTSGGENEQFF. The chain joins TRBV5-1 to TRBJ2-1; 15 positions agree with TRBD2. CDR3 length equals 15 residues. Germline trimming cut 5 bases from V and 7 bases from J; bases unmatched to any gene: 4. Germline CDR1 reads SGHRS; CDR2 reads YFSETQ.

This clonotype was counted only a few times. The chain has TRBV5-6 and TRBJ2-3; 7 nucleotides align to TRBD1. CDR3 size: 17 residues. J was trimmed by 0 bases and V by 3 bases; bases with no gene match: 10. Germline loops: CDR1 SGHDT, CDR2 YYEEEE. The CDR3 region is CASSYTSGTASTDTQYF. CDR3 coding DNA: TGTGCCAGCAGCTATACGTCCGGGACAGCTAGCACAGATACGCAGTATTTT.

There are many counts of this clonotype. The chain uses TRBV20-1 and TRBJ2-3, with D perhaps given as TRBD1 or TRBD2 (7 bases each). The CDR3 spans 13 residues. Germline V gives CDR1 DFQATT, CDR2 SNEGSKA (reference sequence). The V gene lost 4 bases and the J gene lost 6 bases, with 14 bases spanning the gap. The CDR3 spells CSAIRGGFDTQYF. CDR3 DNA: TGCAGTGCTATCAGGGGGGGCTTTGATACGCAGTATTTT.

In its sample, this clonotype was seen a few times. A much larger clone sits a single nucleotide away, making a read error possible. The chain couples TRBV4-3 to TRBJ2-7, with 7 bases lining up with TRBD2. The DNA matches TRBJ2-5 better at its end, which makes the J call doubtful. Germline assignment: CDR1 LGHNA and CDR2 YSLEER. The CDR3 has 14 residues. CDR3: CAGSPGGGWETQYF. The CDR3 DNA follows: TGCGCCGGCAGCCCCGGCGGGGGATGGGAGACCCAGTACTTC.

Concerning this clonotype: Because the CDR3's place on the DNA is in doubt, the DNA is left out and the CDR3 is given as listed by TCRdb. V is TRBV29-1 and J is TRBJ2-2; the table's D call of TRBD2 was not tested on the DNA. Germline assignment: CDR1 SQVTM and CDR2 ANQGSEA. The CDR3 has 14 amino acids, counting both end residues. CDR3 residues: CSVVGGGATGERFF.

The chain is built from TRBV20-1 and TRBJ2-4; D uncertain. Germline V gene data show CDR1 as DFQATT and CDR2 as SNEGSKA (reference sequence). Between the trimmed V and J ends, which lost 5 bases and 13 bases, there was a span of 24 bases. This CDR3 region has 14 residues. The CDR3 sequence is CSARDGRRTYKQYF. The CDR3 bases are TGCAGTGCTCGCGACGGACGAAGAACCTACAAGCAGTACTTC.

On this clonotype: At one end, the junction sequence differs from germline, possibly due to a read error. The V call is TRBV7-2, the J call TRBJ1-5; D remains ambiguous. CDR1 is SGHTA and CDR2 is FQGNSA in the germline V gene. The CDR3 has 15 amino acids. CDR3 residues: CASRLERLSNQSQHF. The CDR3 nucleotides are TGTGCCAGCAGATTGGAACGCCTCAGCAATCAGTCCCAGCATTTT.

This clonotype was seen repeatedly, ten times or more. J is TRBJ2-3 and V is TRBV6-6; 11 nucleotides match TRBD2. The trim removed 6 bases at V and 5 bases at J, leaving 7 bases unmatched. This CDR3 has 15 amino acids. Germline CDR1 MNHNY, CDR2 SVGAGI (reference sequence). The CDR3 protein is CASRHRTSGQDTQYF. The CDR3, as DNA: TGTGCCAGCAGACACAGGACTAGCGGGCAAGATACGCAGTATTTT.

The count of this clonotype is one. The chain is built from TRBV7-2 and TRBJ1-4; D may be TRBD1 (5 bases). The CDR3 has 15 amino acids. V was cut by 1 base and J by 6 bases, with 12 bases left in between. In germline, CDR1 is SGHTA, CDR2 FQGNSA. The CDR3 loop is CASSLVRGTDEKLFF. CDR3 DNA: TGTGCCAGCAGCTTAGTTCGAGGGACGGATGAAAAACTGTTTTTT.

This clonotype has at least ten counts. This chain joins TRBV6-5 and TRBJ2-7, with D possibly matching TRBD1 (5 bases). CDR3 size: 15 residues. Germline CDR1 and CDR2: MNHEY and SVGAGI. With 2 bases removed from V and 4 bases from J, the gap between germline ends came to 15 bases. Here the CDR3 DNA reads TGTGCCAGCAGTTACCGTGGGGCACAAGGATACGAGCAGTACTTC. Its protein is CASSYRGAQGYEQYF.

This clonotype was observed at least ten times. CDR3 bases: TGTGCCTGGAGTGTAGGGACGTACTCCCAGTACTTC. Its translation: CAWSVGTYSQYF. The gene calls are TRBV30 and TRBJ2-5; D is perhaps TRBD1 or TRBD2 (5 bases each). V was cut by 0 bases and J by 9 bases, with 11 bases left in between. From germline, CDR1 is GTSNPN and CDR2 SVGIG (reference sequence). The CDR3 loop spans 12 amino acids.

This clonotype has just a few counts. The rearrangement links TRBV3-1 to TRBJ1-1; D might be TRBD1 (5 bases). In germline, CDR1 is LGHDT, CDR2 YNNKEL (reference sequence). Trimming took 6 bases from V and 1 from J, leaving 12 bases between them. This CDR3 spans 14 amino acids. The CDR3, as DNA: TGTGCCAGCAGTCGAAAAACAGGGAACACTGAAGCTTTCTTT. This translates into CASSRKTGNTEAFF.

This clonotype was found a few times. The chain carries TRBV7-2 and TRBJ2-5; 10 nucleotides align to TRBD2. The CDR3 totals 16 residues. Trimming at V came to 2 bases and at J to 4 bases, leaving 7 bases not matched to a gene. The V gene's germline CDR1 is SGHTA and CDR2 FQGNSA. The CDR3 sequence is CASSLSQRGGRETQYF. CDR3 nucleotide sequence: TGTGCCAGCAGCTTATCACAGCGGGGGGGCCGAGAGACCCAGTACTTC.